Listed below are T cell receptor beta chains from one sample, sequenced in a study of blood T cell repertoires in COVID-19. Produced via immunoSEQ multiplex PCR; TCRdb's table is partial and in-frame only. The sample lists hundreds of thousands of clones, 84% occurring once. Sequenced sample: PBMCs or T cells enriched from blood (not recorded which). All receptors come from a man aged 25-45 years with acute COVID-19. CDR3s include the opening cysteine and the closing phenylalanine or tryptophan. The order of the fields is D gene, J gene, V gene, clone size, CDR3 protein, CDR3 DNA. D genes are given only for firm matches. Size is omitted from some rows. Given values are once, few, many or a class for expanded clones.

NA	TRBJ1-4	TRBV19	NA	CASSIRSSEKLFF	TGTGCCAGTAGTATTAGAAGCTCCGAAAAACTGTTTTTT
TRBD1	TRBJ2-4	TRBV2	NA	CASNRGAKNIQYF	TGTGCCAGTAACAGGGGAGCCAAAAACATTCAGTACTTC
NA	TRBJ2-1	TRBV6-2/TRBV6-3	few	CASSSNLRSSYNEQFF	TGTGCCAGCAGTTCCAACCTGAGGAGCTCCTACAATGAGCAGTTCTTC
TRBD2	TRBJ2-1	TRBV6-5	NA	CASRWSGTAYNEQFF	TGTGCCAGCAGATGGAGCGGGACCGCCTACAATGAGCAGTTCTTC
NA	TRBJ2-1	TRBV3-1/TRBV3-2	few	CASSQSRGEQFF	TGTGCCAGCAGCCAATCAAGGGGGGAGCAGTTCTTC
TRBD1	TRBJ1-1	TRBV18	NA	CASSLGQMNTEAFF	TGTGCCAGCTCCCTGGGACAGATGAACACTGAAGCTTTCTTT
NA	TRBJ1-6	TRBV14	NA	CASSQGWGVWSPLHF	TGTGCCAGCAGCCAAGGTTGGGGGGTCTGGTCACCCCTCCACTTT
TRBD1	TRBJ2-6	TRBV5-4	NA	CASSPGQASGANVLTF	TGTGCCAGCAGCCCGGGACAGGCCTCTGGGGCCAACGTCCTGACTTTC
NA	TRBJ2-1	TRBV11-2	NA	CASSGSDEQFF	TGTGCCAGCAGCGGTAGCGATGAGCAGTTCTTC
NA	TRBJ2-3	TRBV24-1	NA	CATSFQGIGDTQYF	TGTGCCACCAGTTTTCAGGGCATCGGAGATACGCAGTATTTT
NA	TRBJ2-2	TRBV24-1	NA	CATSDFDRSRELFF	TGTGCCACCAGTGATTTTGACAGGTCTAGGGAGCTGTTTTTT
NA	TRBJ1-3	TRBV14	NA	CASSQEGRGGNTIYF	TGTGCCAGCAGCCAAGAAGGAAGGGGTGGAAACACCATATATTTT
NA	TRBJ1-2	TRBV3-1/TRBV3-2	NA	CASSPVRQANYGYTF	TGTGCCAGCAGCCCTGTCCGACAGGCGAACTATGGCTACACCTTC
NA	TRBJ1-6	TRBV16	NA	CASSQLPNSSPLHF	TGTGCCAGCAGCCAATTACCTAACAGTTCACCCCTCCACTTT
NA	TRBJ1-5	TRBV29-1	NA	CSVEGQVGQPQHF	TGCAGCGTTGAAGGACAGGTTGGCCAGCCCCAGCATTTT
TRBD2	TRBJ2-5	TRBV5-4	NA	CASSAGLATSPQYF	TGTGCCAGCAGCGCCGGACTAGCGACGTCCCCCCAGTACTTC
TRBD1	TRBJ1-2	TRBV29-1	NA	CSGSQGANYGYTF	TGCAGCGGTTCACAGGGGGCTAACTATGGCTACACCTTC
TRBD2	TRBJ2-2	TRBV12-3/TRBV12-4	once	CASTREGAGELFF	TGTGCCAGCACCCGGGAGGGGGCCGGGGAGCTGTTTTTT
TRBD1	TRBJ1-5	TRBV5-1	NA	CASSVTGTGGQPQHF	TGTGCCAGCAGCGTTACCGGGACAGGGGGGCAGCCCCAGCATTTT
NA	TRBJ2-1	TRBV24-1	once	CATSLRDYRNEQFF	TGTGCCACCAGCTTGCGGGATTACCGAAATGAGCAGTTCTTC
TRBD1	TRBJ1-1	TRBV29-1	NA	CSVQPPTGADTEAFF	TGCAGCGTCCAACCCCCGACAGGGGCGGACACTGAAGCTTTCTTT
TRBD2	TRBJ2-1	TRBV14	NA	CASSRRTSGSSYNEQFF	TGTGCCAGCAGCCGACGGACTAGCGGGAGCTCCTACAATGAGCAGTTCTTC
NA	TRBJ1-1	TRBV4-3	NA	CASSQHWRAENTEAFF	TGCGCCAGCAGCCAACACTGGAGGGCAGAGAACACTGAAGCTTTCTTT
NA	TRBJ1-2	TRBV9	few	CASSEGGITNYGYTF	TGTGCCAGCAGCGAGGGAGGAATTACTAACTATGGCTACACCTTC
NA	TRBJ1-1	TRBV6-5	NA	CASRTPGGTEAFF	TGTGCCAGCAGAACCCCCGGGGGGACTGAAGCTTTCTTT
NA	TRBJ1-4	TRBV9	NA	CASKGRRANEKLFF	TGTGCCAGCAAGGGGAGGAGAGCTAATGAAAAACTGTTTTTT
NA	TRBJ2-5	TRBV18	NA	CASSPPTGEETQYF	TGTGCCAGCTCACCACCCACAGGCGAAGAGACCCAGTACTTC
NA	TRBJ2-1	TRBV30	NA	CAWSRGVNEQFF	TGTGCCTGGAGCCGAGGAGTAAATGAGCAGTTCTTC
TRBD1	TRBJ1-3	TRBV28	NA	CASSLGGQASGNTIYF	TGTGCCAGCAGTTTGGGGGGACAGGCCTCTGGAAACACCATATATTTT
NA	TRBJ2-5	TRBV7-9	NA	CASSWKTQETQYF	TGTGCCAGCAGCTGGAAGACTCAAGAGACCCAGTACTTC
TRBD1	TRBJ2-3	TRBV5-4	NA	CASSLRDRYTDTQYF	TGTGCCAGCAGCCTCCGGGACAGATACACAGATACGCAGTATTTT
TRBD1	TRBJ1-1	TRBV27	NA	CASSLTGYTEAFF	TGTGCCAGCAGCCTGACAGGGTACACTGAAGCTTTCTTT
NA	TRBJ1-2	TRBV25-1	NA	CASSGAWVGYTF	TGTGCCAGCAGTGGGGCGTGGGTCGGCTACACCTTC
NA	TRBJ1-3	TRBV28	NA	CASSLGLGVLAGNTIYF	TGTGCCAGCAGTTTGGGTTTAGGGGTTCTTGCTGGAAACACCATATATTTT
NA	TRBJ1-1	TRBV5-5	NA	CASSPYGTVATEAFF	TGTGCCAGCAGCCCCTACGGTACGGTAGCCACTGAAGCTTTCTTT
TRBD1	TRBJ1-2	TRBV12-3/TRBV12-4	NA	CASSPDRAYGYTF	TGTGCCAGCAGCCCCGACAGGGCCTATGGCTACACCTTC
TRBD2	TRBJ2-5	TRBV4-2	NA	CASSQAIFSGRARETQYF	TGTGCCAGCAGCCAAGCAATCTTTAGCGGGAGGGCCCGGGAGACCCAGTACTTC
NA	TRBJ1-3	TRBV9	NA	CASSVANRPGNTIYF	TGTGCCAGCAGCGTAGCTAACAGACCTGGAAACACCATATATTTT
NA	TRBJ1-1	TRBV28	NA	CASSPGRGMNTEAFF	TGTGCCAGCAGCCCCGGCAGGGGCATGAACACTGAAGCTTTCTTT
NA	TRBJ1-2	TRBV19	NA	CASSLQTPVNYGYTF	TGTGCCAGTAGTTTACAGACCCCGGTTAACTATGGCTACACCTTC
NA	TRBJ2-3	TRBV14	NA	CASRLGPSTDTQYF	TGTGCCAGCAGGCTGGGCCCGAGCACAGATACGCAGTATTTT
NA	TRBJ2-1	TRBV6-5	NA	CASKGPDRNEQFF	TGTGCCAGCAAGGGGCCGGACCGCAATGAGCAGTTCTTC
TRBD2	TRBJ2-1	TRBV15	once	CATSTWGGANEQFF	TGTGCCACCAGCACCTGGGGGGGAGCCAATGAGCAGTTCTTC
NA	TRBJ2-2	TRBV6-2/TRBV6-3	NA	CASSLVGTNTGELFF	TGTGCCAGCAGTTTAGTGGGGACTAACACCGGGGAGCTGTTTTTT
NA	TRBJ2-2	TRBV11-2	NA	CASSPSRTVTF	TGTGCCAGCAGCCCTTCTAGGACAGTTACATTT
TRBD2	TRBJ2-3	TRBV4-2	NA	CASSQNSGRVGDTQYF	TGTGCCAGCAGCCAAAATAGCGGGAGAGTGGGAGATACGCAGTATTTT
NA	TRBJ1-4	TRBV29-1	NA	CSVGNPGEKLFF	TGCAGCGTTGGGAACCCGGGGGAAAAACTGTTTTTT
TRBD1	TRBJ2-1	TRBV5-3	NA	CARFFFGGTGANEQFF	TGTGCCAGATTTTTTTTTGGTGGGACAGGGGCCAATGAGCAGTTCTTC
TRBD2	TRBJ2-5	TRBV28	NA	CASSLGSASGEEETQYF	TGTGCCAGCAGTTTAGGTTCGGCTAGCGGGGAGGAAGAGACCCAGTACTTC
TRBD1	TRBJ1-2	TRBV28	few	CASKGRGRSDYGYTF	TGTGCCAGCAAGGGAAGGGGGCGCTCGGACTATGGCTACACCTTC
NA	TRBJ1-1	TRBV4-1	few	CASSHPGMNTEAFF	TGCGCCAGCAGCCACCCGGGGATGAACACTGAAGCTTTCTTT
TRBD2	TRBJ2-3	TRBV2	once	CASSGVAGGPRDTQYF	TGTGCCAGCAGTGGGGTCGCGGGGGGGCCGAGGGATACGCAGTATTTT
NA	TRBJ1-1	TRBV18	NA	CASSPQTHNTEAFF	TGTGCCAGCTCACCGCAGACTCACAACACTGAAGCTTTCTTT
NA	TRBJ2-3	TRBV7-3	NA	CASSSMAGLTDTQYF	TGTGCCAGCAGCTCTATGGCAGGCCTCACAGATACGCAGTATTTT
NA	TRBJ1-1	TRBV5-6	NA	CASSFQDVGTEAFF	TGTGCCAGCAGCTTTCAGGATGTCGGCACTGAAGCTTTCTTT